Listed here is a single TCR beta chain. The CDR3 consists of 16 residues. Germline values: CDR1 SGHDT, CDR2 YYEEEE. Trimming took off 1 base at V and 1 base at J, with 14 bases between the two ends. The data belong to a study of blood T cell repertoires in COVID-19. The wider study: The United States, Italy and Spain supplied acute and convalescent COVID-19 samples. T cells, B-cell-depleted T cells, or PBMCs supplied cDNA or gDNA.

As handled by the study authors: How many nucleated cells were present was estimated from reference gene primer amplification. Clones were sequenced by immunoSEQ multiplex PCR, and TCRdb holds only the in-frame ones, with some missing. V, J and clone size are taken as reported in that table, and D and trimming were inferred from the DNA itself. Of roughly 140,000 clones listed, around 82% are singletons. The sequence derives from a human donor in a cohort sampled during active COVID-19. The sequenced sample consisted of peripheral blood. J is TRBJ1-2 and V is TRBV5-6; D is undetermined. The CDR3 reads CASSLLTLQNNYGYTF. DNA of the CDR3: TGTGCCAGCAGCTTGCTAACCCTACAGAATAACTATGGCTACACCTTC.